What follows are 30 T cell receptor beta chains derived from one specimen sequenced in a study of T-cell memory formation after mild COVID-19. Each CDR3 protein is one row after TCRdb ran MiXCR on the 5' RACE reads. This table holds hundreds of thousands of distinct CDR3 sequences, roughly 21% found once. The sample consisted of PBMCs or a T cell subset sorted from them (not recorded which). Every receptor here comes from an adult woman who had mild COVID-19 (a few samples of this study predate the infection). Cell type and time point are not known.

The rearrangement joins TRBV7-2 to TRBJ2-7, with D possibly being TRBD2 (7 bases). With 6 bases removed from V and 6 bases from J, the gap between germline ends came to 18 bases. Germline V gene sequence: CDR1 SGHTA, CDR2 FQGNSA. The CDR3 is 14 amino acids. This CDR3 is CASSPVGGAGEQYF. The CDR3 DNA is TGTGCCAGCAGTCCCGTAGGGGGGGCAGGCGAGCAGTACTTC.

The chain is built from TRBV5-1 and TRBJ1-6, with unresolved D. V lost 0 bases to trimming and J lost 0 bases, with 10 bases between them. There are 17 residues in the CDR3. Germline V gives CDR1 SGHRS, CDR2 YFSETQ. Written as DNA, the CDR3 is TGCGCCAGCAGCTTGGACAGTGGTGGCTCCTATAATTCACCCCTCCACTTT. This sequence encodes CASSLDSGGSYNSPLHF. The whole variable domain, remainder taken from reference TRBV5-1 and TRBJ1-6, is KAGVTQTPRYLIKTRGQQVTLSCSPISGHRSVSWYQQTPGQGLQFLFEYFSETQRNKGNFPGRFSGRQFSNSRSEMNVSTLELGDSALYLCASSLDSGGSYNSPLHFGNGTRLTVT.

This clonotype was found a few times. The chain employs TRBV6-1 and TRBJ2-1; a weak D match, TRBD1 (6 bases). V was shortened by 8 bases and J by 8 bases, with 19 bases between the two germline ends. This CDR3 region has 14 residues. Germline V gene data show CDR1 as MNHNS and CDR2 as SASEGT. The CDR3 DNA sequence: TGTGCCAGCTCCTGGGAACAGGGTAGGCATGAGCAGTTCTTC. Translating it yields CASSWEQGRHEQFF.

The V gene is TRBV5-1, the J gene TRBJ2-5; D not certain. Germline V gives CDR1 SGHRS, CDR2 YFSETQ. V lost 2 bases and J lost 2, with 10 bases in between. This CDR3 region has 14 residues. The CDR3 loop is CASSFNLGQETQYF. The CDR3, as DNA: TGCGCCAGCAGCTTCAACCTAGGTCAAGAGACCCAGTACTTC. The full variable domain, rest sourced from reference TRBV5-1 and TRBJ2-5, is KAGVTQTPRYLIKTRGQQVTLSCSPISGHRSVSWYQQTPGQGLQFLFEYFSETQRNKGNFPGRFSGRQFSNSRSEMNVSTLELGDSALYLCASSFNLGQETQYFGPGTRLLVL.

V and J are TRBV30 and TRBJ1-5; the D gene is possibly TRBD1 (5 bases). Deletions cut 0 bases from V and 6 bases from J, with 9 bases between. The CDR3 loop spans 13 amino acids. The germline V gene has CDR1 GTSNPN and CDR2 SVGIG (reference sequence). The CDR3 spells CAWSVDSTQPQHF. The CDR3 DNA follows: TGTGCCTGGAGTGTCGACAGTACTCAGCCCCAGCATTTT.

This clonotype has more than one count but fewer than ten. This chain connects TRBV5-1 to TRBJ2-5; D is perhaps TRBD2 (5 bases). The germline CDR1 and CDR2 sequences are SGHRS and YFSETQ. The CDR3 is 14 amino acids. The V and J ends lost 3 bases and 0 bases respectively, with 9 bases between them. CDR3 residues: CASSSGEYQETQYF. In nucleotides, the CDR3 is TGCGCCAGCAGCTCCGGGGAGTACCAAGAGACCCAGTACTTC.

This chain links TRBV6-2 or TRBV6-3 with TRBJ1-1; D unclear. Germline-derived CDR1 and CDR2 are MNHEY and SVGEGT. With 2 bases removed from V and 8 bases from J, the gap between germline ends came to 21 bases. The CDR3 runs 16 residues. The CDR3 sequence is CASSYPALRLRGEAFF. The CDR3, as DNA: TGTGCCAGCAGTTACCCCGCCCTGAGACTCCGAGGGGAAGCTTTCTTT.

This clonotype was observed a few times. This chain joins TRBV7-9 and TRBJ1-2, with D maybe TRBD1 (5 bases). From germline, CDR1 is SEHNR and CDR2 FQNEAQ (reference sequence). The CDR3 totals 19 residues. The V end lost 2 bases, the J end lost 5 bases, and 27 bases lay between the germline ends. CDR3 region: CASSLKGGGTPHKPYGYTF. Written as DNA, the CDR3 is TGTGCCAGCAGCTTAAAAGGTGGGGGGACCCCACATAAACCTTATGGCTACACCTTC.

This clonotype has ten or more counts. The rearrangement links TRBV6-5 to TRBJ2-7; TRBD2 might be the D (5 bases). The ends were cut back, 0 bases at V and 3 bases at J, with 6 bases in the middle. Germline CDR1 reads MNHEY; CDR2 reads SVGAGI. The CDR3 loop spans 13 amino acids. The CDR3 DNA sequence: TGTGCCAGCAGTTACTCGGGGAGCTACGAGCAGTACTTC. Translating gives CASSYSGSYEQYF.

This clonotype was observed a few times. The junction does not match germline at one end; this may be a read error. The rearrangement links TRBV12-3 or TRBV12-4 to TRBJ2-7; 13 bases are shared with TRBD2. There are 13 residues in the CDR3. CDR3 sequence reads: CASSSGLAGEADF. The CDR3 nucleotides read TGTGCCAGCAGTTCCGGACTAGCGGGAGAGGCTGACTTC.

Only a few counts were recorded for this clonotype. DNA for the CDR3: TGCAGTGCTAGGGAGAGGCGGGGGGGCTTCCAAGAGACCCAGTACTTC. Its protein is CSARERRGGFQETQYF. The J gene is TRBJ2-5, the V gene TRBV20-1; TRBD2 matches 9 bases. The CDR3 length is 16 residues. The V gene end was trimmed by 3 bases and the J gene end by 1 base; junction bases not matched to a gene: 9. Germline V gives CDR1 DFQATT, CDR2 SNEGSKA (reference sequence).

The V gene is TRBV12-3 or TRBV12-4, the J gene TRBJ2-7; D gene unclear. Trimming left V 1 base short and J 3 bases short, with 16 bases between. The CDR3 runs to 16 residues. CDR3 region: CASSLDGFRSGYEQYF. The DNA of the CDR3 is TGTGCCAGCAGTTTAGATGGGTTCCGTTCGGGCTACGAGCAGTACTTC.

There are many counts of this clonotype. This chain joins TRBV12-3 or TRBV12-4 and TRBJ1-2; the D is unclear. V lost 3 bases, J lost 8 bases, and 7 bases lay in between. The CDR3 has 11 amino acids. The CDR3 DNA follows: TGTGCCAGCAGTTTCGAGGGCGGCTACACCTTC. The encoded protein is CASSFEGGYTF.

This clonotype was seen only a few times. The J gene is TRBJ2-1, the V gene TRBV19; D possibly uses TRBD1 or TRBD2 (5 bases each). Germline CDR1 reads LNHDA; CDR2 reads SQIVND (reference sequence). Trimming removed 3 bases at V and 4 bases at J, with 10 bases between. The CDR3 contains 14 residues. The CDR3 nucleotides read TGTGCCAGTAGTATGGGACGTATATACAATGAGCAGTTCTTC. Its protein is CASSMGRIYNEQFF.

V usage is TRBV5-1 and J usage is TRBJ2-7; no firm D call. The germline V and J ends were trimmed by 5 bases and 1 base, with 10 bases remaining between them. The CDR3 runs to 13 residues. Germline values: CDR1 SGHRS, CDR2 YFSETQ. CDR3 sequence: CASREDGSYEQYF. For the CDR3, the DNA is TGCGCCAGCAGAGAGGACGGATCCTACGAGCAGTACTTC.

This clonotype was found a few times. The V gene is TRBV28, the J gene TRBJ2-2; possibly TRBD1 for D (5 bases). This CDR3 contains 14 residues. Trimming took off 2 bases at V and 7 bases at J, with 11 bases between the two ends. Per germline, CDR1 MDHEN and CDR2 SYDVKM. DNA of the CDR3: TGTGCCAGCAGTTTACGCAGGGATGGCGGGGAGCTGTTTTTT. It yields the protein CASSLRRDGGELFF.

This chain uses TRBV4-2 with TRBJ2-7; 7 bases align to TRBD1. The CDR3 has 14 residues. The ends lost 3 bases at V and 2 bases at J; junction bases unmatched: 4. The germline CDR1 and CDR2 sequences are LGHNA and YNFKEQ. CDR3: CASSQGQRTYEQYF. As DNA, the CDR3 is TGTGCCAGCAGCCAGGGACAGCGAACCTACGAGCAGTACTTC.

This clonotype was recorded a few times. This sequence joins TRBV7-2 and TRBJ1-4, with no clear D. The CDR3 has 14 residues. V lost 8 bases to trimming and J lost 7 bases, with 17 bases between them. Germline V gene lookup returns CDR1 SGHTA and CDR2 FQGNSA. As DNA, the CDR3 is TGTGCCAGCGGGATGAGTCGGGGTTTTGAAAAACTGTTTTTT. Protein product: CASGMSRGFEKLFF.

This clonotype was counted a few times. The chain carries TRBV29-1 and TRBJ2-3; perhaps TRBD1 as D (5 bases). Per the germline V gene, CDR1 is SQVTM and CDR2 is ANQGSEA. V lost 7 bases and J lost 2, with 16 bases in between. The CDR3 consists of 14 residues. The CDR3 spells CSEAGPGNTDTQYF. The CDR3 DNA reads as TGCAGCGAGGCCGGGCCAGGGAACACAGATACGCAGTATTTT.

The chain combines TRBV7-2 with TRBJ2-7; the match to TRBD2 covers 7 bases. Germline CDR1 reads SGHTA; CDR2 reads FQGNSA. This CDR3 is built from 13 residues. Unmatched junction bases numbered 6, after V lost 0 bases and J lost 10 bases. The CDR3 coding sequence is TGTGCCAGCAGCTTAGCGGGGGGGAGGGACCAGTACTTC. Its protein is CASSLAGGRDQYF. Drawing the rest from reference TRBV7-2 and TRBJ2-7, the complete variable domain is GAGVSQSPSNKVTEKGKDVELRCDPISGHTALYWYRQSLGQGLEFLIYFQGNSAPDKSGLPSDRFSAERTGGSVSTLTIQRTQQEDSAVYLCASSLAGGRDQYFGPGTRLTVT.

The chain carries TRBV14 and TRBJ1-1; D call uncertain. The CDR3 covers 14 residues. CDR1 is SGHDN, CDR2 FVKESK, per germline. Trimming shortened V by 5 bases and J by 1 base, and 11 bases separated the two germline ends. CDR3 amino acids: CASSTIYGNTEAFF. DNA of the CDR3: TGTGCCAGCAGCACGATTTACGGGAACACTGAAGCTTTCTTT.

The CDR3 DNA reads as TGTGCCAGCGGGGGACAGGATCATTTGAACACTGAAGCTTTCTTT. It is translated as CASGGQDHLNTEAFF. The chain carries TRBV6-2 or TRBV6-3 and TRBJ1-1; the match to TRBD1 covers 8 bases. With V trimmed by 8 bases and J by 0 bases, 8 bases remained unmatched. The germline gives CDR1 MNHEY, CDR2 SVGEGT. This CDR3 comprises 15 residues.

The chain employs TRBV3-1 and TRBJ2-1; weak D call: TRBD1 (5 bases). Germline V lookup: CDR1 LGHDT, CDR2 YNNKEL (reference sequence). The CDR3 length is 17 residues. Trimming took off 0 bases at V and 3 bases at J, with 15 bases between the two ends. This chain's CDR3 is CASSQDQGESIYNEQFF. The CDR3 bases are TGTGCCAGCAGCCAAGATCAAGGGGAATCCATCTACAATGAGCAGTTCTTC.

J is TRBJ1-5 and V is TRBV15; D remains unclear. The CDR3 is made up of 12 amino acids. CDR1 is LNHNV, CDR2 YYDKDF, per germline (reference sequence). V lost 3 bases and J 9 bases, leaving 9 bases between the germline ends. The chain's CDR3 is CATSSELPPQHF. The CDR3, as DNA: TGTGCCACCAGCAGTGAACTCCCGCCCCAGCATTTT.

There are a few counts of this clonotype. V gene TRBV9 combines with J gene TRBJ2-7, with TRBD2 matching 8 bases. The germline gives CDR1 SGDLS, CDR2 YYNGEE. V was pared by 3 bases and J by 0 bases, with 8 bases of the junction left unmatched. This CDR3 is 16 amino acids long. The DNA of the CDR3 is TGTGCCAGCAGCGCCTCGTCGACTAGCGCCTCCTACGAGCAGTACTTC. It is translated as CASSASSTSASYEQYF.

In this sample, this clonotype turned up a few times. In DNA, the CDR3 is TGTGCCAGCAGCTTAGGAGGTTGGGGGACAGGGAGCGGCTACACCTTC. Protein product: CASSLGGWGTGSGYTF. The chain has TRBV11-2 and TRBJ1-2; 9 bases are shared with TRBD1. The V segment lost 1 base and the J segment 8 bases; nucleotides outside the gene matches: 11. The CDR3 contains 16 residues. Germline V lookup: CDR1 SGHAT, CDR2 FQNNGV.

This clonotype was picked up a small number of times. This chain connects TRBV12-3 or TRBV12-4 to TRBJ2-7, with TRBD2 matching 12 bases. Trimming took 5 bases from V and 0 from J; bases not matched to a gene: 11. The CDR3 totals 18 residues. CDR3 loop: CASSGGLAGPLSSYEQYF. The CDR3 nucleotides are TGTGCCAGCAGTGGAGGACTAGCGGGACCCCTGAGCTCCTACGAGCAGTACTTC.

This clonotype has a count of ten or more. This chain links TRBV29-1 with TRBJ2-5; D might be TRBD1 (7 bases). CDR1 and CDR2 (germline): SQVTM, ANQGSEA. Deletions cut 0 bases from V and 3 bases from J, with 11 bases between. This CDR3 has 14 amino acids. The CDR3 nucleotides are TGCAGCGTTGAAGATCGGGGGACAGAAGAGACCCAGTACTTC. It translates to CSVEDRGTEETQYF.

The table lists this clonotype with a few counts. This chain connects TRBV6-2 or TRBV6-3 to TRBJ1-1; no reliable D call. The V gene lost 6 bases and the J gene lost 1 base, with 15 bases spanning the gap. CDR3 length: 15 residues. Germline V gene data show CDR1 as MNHEY and CDR2 as SVGEGT. The CDR3 coding sequence is TGTGCCAGCAGCCCAGGACTTGGTTGGAACACTGAAGCTTTCTTT. This encodes CASSPGLGWNTEAFF.

This clonotype has more than one count but fewer than ten. DNA for the CDR3: TGTGCCAGCAGAGCGACCCGGGAGGCCAACGTCCTGACTTTC. Residues: CASRATREANVLTF. The chain carries TRBV7-9 and TRBJ2-6; the D gene is possibly TRBD2 (5 bases). The CDR3 has 14 amino acids. V was shortened by 6 bases and J by 6 bases, with 12 bases between the two germline ends. Germline CDR1 is SEHNR and CDR2 is FQNEAQ (reference sequence). The variable domain in full, with the rest retrieved from reference TRBV7-9 and TRBJ2-6, is DTGVSQNPRHKITKRGQNVTFRCDPISEHNRLYWYRQTLGQGPEFLTYFQNEAQLEKSRLLSDRFSAERPKGSFSTLEIQRTEQGDSAMYLCASRATREANVLTFGAGSRLTVL.